Listed below are T cell receptor beta chains from one sample, sequenced in a study of shared clonotypes between healthy human individuals. Profiling relied on immunoSEQ multiplex PCR, and the TCRdb table lists in-frame clones only, not all of them. Of over 850,000 clones detected, 70% to 80% appear once; the ten largest clones hold about 0.52%. The sample consisted of memory CD4+ T cells from PBMCs. The receptors originated from a man aged 18 to 30 in good health. Some clones in this sample may be carry-over from other donors' samples. The CDR3 runs from the conserved cysteine through the conserved F or W. Fields, in order: V gene, D gene, J gene, clone size, CDR3 protein, CDR3 DNA. The D gene is left open where the match is weak. Where a row states a size, it is once, few, many or the class of an expanded clone; other rows omit it.

V gene: TRBV5-4
D gene: -
J gene: TRBJ2-7
clone size: -
CDR3 protein: CASSLGAGRYEQYF
CDR3 DNA: TGTGCCAGCAGCTTGGGGGCAGGGCGGTACGAGCAGTACTTC

V gene: TRBV18
D gene: -
J gene: TRBJ1-5
clone size: few
CDR3 protein: CASSPRGISNQPQHF
CDR3 DNA: TGTGCCAGCTCACCAAGGGGCATTAGCAATCAGCCCCAGCATTTT

V gene: TRBV5-6
D gene: TRBD2
J gene: TRBJ2-7
clone size: once
CDR3 protein: CASSFGLAGGVYEQYF
CDR3 DNA: TGTGCCAGCAGCTTTGGGCTAGCGGGAGGCGTCTACGAGCAGTACTTC

V gene: TRBV28
D gene: -
J gene: TRBJ2-7
clone size: -
CDR3 protein: CASSLVAQVYEQYF
CDR3 DNA: TGTGCCAGCAGTTTAGTCGCCCAGGTGTACGAGCAGTACTTC

V gene: TRBV12-2
D gene: -
J gene: TRBJ2-1
clone size: -
CDR3 protein: CAGCLAAYNEQFF
CDR3 DNA: TGTGCAGGGTGCCTAGCGGCTTACAATGAGCAGTTCTTC

V gene: TRBV9
D gene: -
J gene: TRBJ2-7
clone size: -
CDR3 protein: CASSVGKGSGRTYEQYF
CDR3 DNA: TGTGCCAGCAGCGTAGGAAAGGGTAGCGGTAGGACCTACGAGCAGTACTTC

V gene: TRBV5-1
D gene: -
J gene: TRBJ2-3
clone size: -
CDR3 protein: CASSLGQITDTQYF
CDR3 DNA: TGCGCCAGCAGCTTGGGTCAGATCACAGATACGCAGTATTTT

V gene: TRBV7-9
D gene: -
J gene: TRBJ1-1
clone size: -
CDR3 protein: CASSQRATEAFF
CDR3 DNA: TGTGCCAGCAGCCAACGTGCGACTGAAGCTTTCTTT

V gene: TRBV7-8
D gene: -
J gene: TRBJ2-1
clone size: -
CDR3 protein: CASSLGTWEQFF
CDR3 DNA: TGTGCCAGCAGCTTAGGTACCTGGGAGCAGTTCTTC

V gene: TRBV5-1
D gene: TRBD1
J gene: TRBJ1-4
clone size: -
CDR3 protein: CASSPGTGGANEKLFF
CDR3 DNA: TGCGCCAGCAGCCCCGGGACAGGGGGGGCTAATGAAAAACTGTTTTTT